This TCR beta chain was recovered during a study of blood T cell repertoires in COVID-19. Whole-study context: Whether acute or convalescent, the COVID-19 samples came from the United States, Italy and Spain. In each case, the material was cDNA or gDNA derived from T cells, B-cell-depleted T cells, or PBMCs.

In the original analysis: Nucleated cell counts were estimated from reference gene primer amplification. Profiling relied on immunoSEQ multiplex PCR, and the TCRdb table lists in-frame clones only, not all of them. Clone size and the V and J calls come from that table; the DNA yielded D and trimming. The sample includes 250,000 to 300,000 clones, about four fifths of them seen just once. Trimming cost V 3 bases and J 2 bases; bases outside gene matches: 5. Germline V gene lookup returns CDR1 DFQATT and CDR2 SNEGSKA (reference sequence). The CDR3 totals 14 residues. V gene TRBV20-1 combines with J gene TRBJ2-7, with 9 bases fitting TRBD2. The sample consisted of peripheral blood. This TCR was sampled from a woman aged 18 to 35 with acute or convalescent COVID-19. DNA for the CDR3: TGCAGTGCTAGTCGTCTAGCGGGAACCTACGAGCAGTACTTC. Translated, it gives CSASRLAGTYEQYF.